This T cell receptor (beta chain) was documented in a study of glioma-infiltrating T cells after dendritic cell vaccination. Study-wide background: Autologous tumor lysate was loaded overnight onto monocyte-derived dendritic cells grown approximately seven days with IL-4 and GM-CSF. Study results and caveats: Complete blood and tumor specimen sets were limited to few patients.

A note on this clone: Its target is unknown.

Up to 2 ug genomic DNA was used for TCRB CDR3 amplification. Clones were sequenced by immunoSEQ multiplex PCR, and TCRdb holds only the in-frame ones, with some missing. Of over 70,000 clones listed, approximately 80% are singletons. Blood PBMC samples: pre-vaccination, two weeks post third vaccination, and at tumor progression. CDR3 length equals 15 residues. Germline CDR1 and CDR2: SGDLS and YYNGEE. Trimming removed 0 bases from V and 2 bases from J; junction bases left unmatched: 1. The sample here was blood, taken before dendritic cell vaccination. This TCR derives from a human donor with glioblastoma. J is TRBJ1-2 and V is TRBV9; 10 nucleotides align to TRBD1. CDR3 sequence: CASSVGGQGNYGYTF. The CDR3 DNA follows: TGTGCCAGCAGCGTAGGGGGACAGGGGAACTATGGCTACACCTTC. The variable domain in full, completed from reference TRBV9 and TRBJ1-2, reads DSGVTQTPKHLITATGQRVTLRCSPRSGDLSVYWYQQSLDQGLQFLIQYYNGEERAKGNILERFSAQQFPDLHSELNLSSLELGDSALYFCASSVGGQGNYGYTFGSGTRLTVV.